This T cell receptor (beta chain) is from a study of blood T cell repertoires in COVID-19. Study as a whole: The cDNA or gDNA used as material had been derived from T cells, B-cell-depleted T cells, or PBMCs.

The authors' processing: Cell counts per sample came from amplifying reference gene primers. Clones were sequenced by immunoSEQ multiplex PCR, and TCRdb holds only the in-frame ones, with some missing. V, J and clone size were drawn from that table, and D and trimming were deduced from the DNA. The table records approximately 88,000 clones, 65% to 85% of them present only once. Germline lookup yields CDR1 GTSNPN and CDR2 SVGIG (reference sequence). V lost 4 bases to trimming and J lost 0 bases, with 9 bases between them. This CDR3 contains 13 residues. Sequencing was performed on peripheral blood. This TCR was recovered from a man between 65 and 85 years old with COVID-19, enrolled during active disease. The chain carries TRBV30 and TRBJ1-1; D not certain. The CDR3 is CAWTEQMNTEAFF. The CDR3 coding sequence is TGTGCCTGGACGGAACAGATGAACACTGAAGCTTTCTTT. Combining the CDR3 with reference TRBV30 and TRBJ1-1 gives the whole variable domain SQTIHQWPATLVQPVGSPLSLECTVEGTSNPNLYWYRQAAGRGLQLLFYSVGIGQISSEVPQNLSASRPQDRQFILSSKKLLLSDSGFYLCAWTEQMNTEAFFGQGTRLTVV.